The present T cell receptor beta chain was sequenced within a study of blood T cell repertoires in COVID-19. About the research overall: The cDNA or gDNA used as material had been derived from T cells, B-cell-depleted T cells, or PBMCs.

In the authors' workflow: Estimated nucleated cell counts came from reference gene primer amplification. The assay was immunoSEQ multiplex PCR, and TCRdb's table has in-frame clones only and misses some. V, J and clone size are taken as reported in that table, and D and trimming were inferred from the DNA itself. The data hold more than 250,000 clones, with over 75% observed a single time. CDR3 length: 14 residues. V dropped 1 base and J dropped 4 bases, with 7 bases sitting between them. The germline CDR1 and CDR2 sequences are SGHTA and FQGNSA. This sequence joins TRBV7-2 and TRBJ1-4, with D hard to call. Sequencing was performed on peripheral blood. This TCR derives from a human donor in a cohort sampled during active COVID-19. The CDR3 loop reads CASSLGGLNEKLFF. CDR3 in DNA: TGTGCCAGCAGCTTAGGCGGACTTAATGAAAAACTGTTTTTT. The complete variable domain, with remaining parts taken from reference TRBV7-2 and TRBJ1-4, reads GAGVSQSPSNKVTEKGKDVELRCDPISGHTALYWYRQSLGQGLEFLIYFQGNSAPDKSGLPSDRFSAERTGGSVSTLTIQRTQQEDSAVYLCASSLGGLNEKLFFGSGTQLSVL.